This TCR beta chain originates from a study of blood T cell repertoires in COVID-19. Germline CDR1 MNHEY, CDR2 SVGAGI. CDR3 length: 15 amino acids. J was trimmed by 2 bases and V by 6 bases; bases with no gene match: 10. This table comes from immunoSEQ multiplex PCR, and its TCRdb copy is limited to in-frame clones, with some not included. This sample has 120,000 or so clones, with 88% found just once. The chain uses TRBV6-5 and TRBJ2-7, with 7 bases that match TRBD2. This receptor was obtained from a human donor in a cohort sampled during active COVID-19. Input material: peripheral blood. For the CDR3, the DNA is TGTGCCAGCAGCCGAGGGGCGGGAGACCCCTACGAGCAGTACTTC. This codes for CASSRGAGDPYEQYF.